Listed here are 18 T cell receptor beta chains from one sample, sequenced in a study of post-analysis software for immune sequencing data. Prepared libraries of TCR beta cDNA carried unique molecular identifiers. TCRdb reprocessed the PCR reads with MiXCR, giving one entry per CDR3 protein. The sample has 650,000 to 850,000 distinct CDR3 sequences, about 57% seen once. Antigens for these TCRs are unknown. The study, taken as a whole, reports: Relative to controls, patients had a few TRBV segments at higher frequency, with TRBV5-6, TRBV5-1 and TRBV20-1 among these.

The sequenced sample consisted of blood. Every receptor here comes from a girl aged 5 to 17 with multiple sclerosis.

The DNA of the CDR3 is TGTGCCAGCAGCGTAGGGGCGGACACCCCCTACGAGCAGTACTTC. It specifies CASSVGADTPYEQYF. The chain uses TRBV9 and TRBJ2-4, with D maybe TRBD1 (5 bases). The end of the DNA fits TRBJ2-7 better, so the J call may be wrong. The CDR3 is 15 amino acids. From germline, CDR1 is SGDLS and CDR2 YYNGEE.

V and J are TRBV4-1 and TRBJ2-7; TRBD2 is a possible D gene (5 bases). The CDR3 is 14 residues long. Germline assignment: CDR1 MGHRA and CDR2 YSYEKL. V dropped 0 bases and J dropped 6 bases, with 12 bases sitting between them. The CDR3 DNA follows: TGCGCCAGCAGCCAAGAAGGTTTTCGGGGCGAGCAGTACTTC. This gives the protein CASSQEGFRGEQYF.

The J gene is TRBJ2-7, the V gene TRBV2, with 10 bases fitting TRBD1. In germline, CDR1 is SNHLY, CDR2 FYNNEI. Trimming removed 8 bases from V and 4 bases from J; junction bases left unmatched: 8. This CDR3 contains 14 residues. Here the CDR3 DNA reads TGTGCCAGCGCGAAGGGACAGGGGATGTACGAGCAGTACTTC. As protein: CASAKGQGMYEQYF.

This clonotype was counted a single time. The V gene is TRBV5-6, the J gene TRBJ2-5; D ambiguous. There are 13 residues in the CDR3. The V gene's germline CDR1 is SGHDT and CDR2 YYEEEE. V gave up 1 base and J gave up 2 bases, with 6 bases separating them. Here the CDR3 reads CASSLYHQETQYF. The CDR3 region has the DNA TGTGCCAGCAGCTTGTACCATCAAGAGACCCAGTACTTC.

The J gene is TRBJ2-1, the V gene TRBV15, with 11 bases lining up with TRBD2. CDR3 length: 21 residues. Germline-derived CDR1 and CDR2 are LNHNV and YYDKDF (reference sequence). V lost 1 base to trimming and J lost 7 bases; unmatched junction nucleotides: 21. The CDR3 loop reads CATSRGLAGTSGNLRGNEQFF. CDR3 sequence (DNA): TGTGCCACCAGCAGAGGATTAGCCGGGACTAGCGGAAACCTTAGGGGGAATGAGCAGTTCTTC.

The rearrangement uses TRBV20-1 and TRBJ2-5; D remains unclear. Trimming removed 6 bases from V and 2 bases from J, with 13 bases in between. The length of the CDR3 is 13 residues. The germline gives CDR1 DFQATT, CDR2 SNEGSKA (reference sequence). The chain's CDR3 is CSALSGVQETQYF. CDR3 in DNA: TGCAGTGCCTTGAGTGGGGTTCAAGAGACCCAGTACTTC.

The chain recombines TRBV27 with TRBJ1-5; D ambiguous. This CDR3 is built from 14 residues. V gave up 0 bases and J gave up 4 bases, with 7 bases separating them. Germline V gene lookup returns CDR1 MNHEY and CDR2 SMNVEV (reference sequence). The CDR3 reads CASSLSSLNQPQHF. The CDR3 DNA reads as TGTGCCAGCAGTTTATCCAGTTTGAATCAGCCCCAGCATTTT.

This chain connects TRBV4-1 to TRBJ1-2; 11 nucleotides line up with TRBD1. This CDR3 has 15 amino acids. Trimming removed 3 bases from V and 4 bases from J; junction bases left unmatched: 4. Germline lookup yields CDR1 MGHRA and CDR2 YSYEKL. CDR3 sequence: CASSQDRGHGYGYTF. CDR3 coding DNA: TGCGCCAGCAGCCAGGACAGGGGGCACGGCTATGGCTACACCTTC.

The chain couples TRBV11-2 to TRBJ1-1, with D possibly being TRBD1 (6 bases). The germline V and J ends were trimmed by 5 bases and 4 bases, with 23 bases remaining between them. Germline CDR1 reads SGHAT; CDR2 reads FQNNGV. The CDR3 is 17 amino acids. The CDR3 nucleotides read TGTGCCAGCAGCCAAGGACAGTCCGGCGTTTTCCGCACTGAAGCTTTCTTT. This gives the protein CASSQGQSGVFRTEAFF.

V gene TRBV6-2 or TRBV6-3 combines with J gene TRBJ2-1; TRBD1 matches 9 bases. The length of the CDR3 is 14 residues. V gave up 6 bases and J gave up 9 bases; unmatched junction bases: 9. Germline assignment: CDR1 MNHEY and CDR2 SVGEGT. CDR3 region: CASSRDRARGEQFF. The DNA of the CDR3 is TGTGCCAGCAGCCGGGACAGGGCTCGGGGTGAGCAGTTCTTC.

This clonotype has only a few counts. V is TRBV12-3 or TRBV12-4 and J is TRBJ1-2, with D possibly matching TRBD1 (5 bases). The CDR3 is made up of 13 amino acids. Trimming cost V 3 bases and J 7 bases, with 12 bases left between them. The CDR3 sequence: CASSFAGVSGYTF. DNA for the CDR3: TGTGCCAGCAGTTTTGCGGGGGTCAGTGGCTACACCTTC.

This rearrangement joins TRBV6-5 to TRBJ2-4, with D perhaps matching TRBD2 (5 bases). The CDR3 contains 16 residues. V lost 4 bases to trimming and J lost 6 bases, with 19 bases between them. The V gene's germline CDR1 is MNHEY and CDR2 SVGAGI. CDR3 sequence (DNA): TGTGCCAGCAGTTCAGGTTCTAAGATAGAGGGAAACATTCAGTACTTC. Translation gives CASSSGSKIEGNIQYF.

This chain joins TRBV7-9 and TRBJ1-1; no clear D. Germline CDR1 and CDR2: SEHNR and FQNEAQ (reference sequence). This CDR3 is 17 amino acids long. V was cut by 1 base and J by 1 base, with 16 bases left in between. The CDR3 spells CASSLVGTGRGNTEAFF. The CDR3 DNA is TGTGCCAGCAGCTTAGTTGGCACCGGGCGGGGGAACACTGAAGCTTTCTTT.

The CDR3 protein is CATSRDEGADGYTF. The CDR3 nucleotides are TGTGCCACCAGCAGAGATGAGGGGGCAGATGGCTACACCTTC. This chain links TRBV15 with TRBJ1-2; 7 bases are a match to TRBD1. V was clipped by 0 bases and J by 6 bases; unmatched bases: 4. Germline V CDR1 and CDR2: LNHNV, YYDKDF (reference sequence). The CDR3 consists of 14 residues.

Only a few counts were recorded for this clonotype. The gene calls are TRBV2 and TRBJ2-1, with TRBD1 identical over 7 bases. The ends lost 8 bases at V and 9 bases at J; junction bases unmatched: 4. The CDR3 consists of 11 residues. Germline lookup yields CDR1 SNHLY and CDR2 FYNNEI. The CDR3 region has the DNA TGTGCCAGCGACAGGGATCGTGAGCAGTTCTTC. Translated, it gives CASDRDREQFF.

The sample holds a few counts of this clonotype. V and J are TRBV29-1 and TRBJ2-7; D is unclear. V was shortened by 4 bases and J by 1 base, with 11 bases between the two germline ends. Germline loops: CDR1 SQVTM, CDR2 ANQGSEA. There are 13 residues in the CDR3. The CDR3 sequence: CSVVPEPSYEQYF. CDR3 sequence (DNA): TGCAGCGTTGTCCCGGAACCATCCTACGAGCAGTACTTC.

This clonotype has only one observation. The V and J genes are TRBV5-1 and TRBJ2-1; a weak D match, TRBD2 (6 bases). The CDR3 has 12 residues. Germline assignment: CDR1 SGHRS and CDR2 YFSETQ. Here the CDR3 DNA reads TGCGTCGGGGGAGACTCCTACAATGAGCAGTTCTTC. Its protein is CVGGDSYNEQFF.

The rearrangement joins TRBV7-3 to TRBJ1-2; 10 bases agree with TRBD1. The CDR3 covers 18 residues. Losses at the gene ends were 2 bases for V and 2 bases for J; bases not matched to a gene: 11. The germline gives CDR1 SGHTA, CDR2 FQGTGA. The CDR3 here is CASSLGPRGTGENYGYTF. The CDR3, as DNA: TGTGCCAGCAGCTTAGGGCCGAGGGGGACAGGGGAAAACTATGGCTACACCTTC.